This entry features one T cell receptor beta chain sequence. The antigen is undetermined. The data are from a study of shared clonotypes between healthy human individuals. Overall study findings and caveats: Clonotype sharing across donors was expected to vary with sequencing depth. Donors were few, which limited the genetic and exposure-history diversity represented. Collection of samples was limited to blood; tissue repertoires likely differ.

At deep level, the assay was performed. Clones were read by immunoSEQ multiplex PCR, and TCRdb kept only the in-frame ones, dropping some. Of 400,000 to 550,000 clones listed, 70% to 80% are singletons. V was clipped by 4 bases and J by 2 bases; unmatched bases: 8. The CDR3 spans 16 residues. Germline assignment: CDR1 MGHDK and CDR2 SYGVNS. Source material: PBMCs. The source is a middle-aged woman in good health. Some clones in this sample may be carry-over from other donors' samples. This rearrangement joins TRBV25-1 to TRBJ2-1; 7 nucleotides match TRBD2. CDR3 sequence: CASSVLWGRAYNEQFF. The DNA of the CDR3 is TGTGCCAGCAGTGTCTTATGGGGGAGGGCCTACAATGAGCAGTTCTTC.